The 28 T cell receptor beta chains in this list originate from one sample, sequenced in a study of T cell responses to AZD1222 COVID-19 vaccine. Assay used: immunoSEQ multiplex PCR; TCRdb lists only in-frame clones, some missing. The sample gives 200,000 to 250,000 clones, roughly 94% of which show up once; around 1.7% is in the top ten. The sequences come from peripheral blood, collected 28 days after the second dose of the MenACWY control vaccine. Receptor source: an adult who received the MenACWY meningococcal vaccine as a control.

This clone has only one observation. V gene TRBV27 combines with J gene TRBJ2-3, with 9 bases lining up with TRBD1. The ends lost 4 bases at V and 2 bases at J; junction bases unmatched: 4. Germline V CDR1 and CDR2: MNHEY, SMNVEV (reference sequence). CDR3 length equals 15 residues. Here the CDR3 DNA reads TGTGCCAGCAGTTATGGGACAGGGTACACAGATACGCAGTATTTT. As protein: CASSYGTGYTDTQYF.

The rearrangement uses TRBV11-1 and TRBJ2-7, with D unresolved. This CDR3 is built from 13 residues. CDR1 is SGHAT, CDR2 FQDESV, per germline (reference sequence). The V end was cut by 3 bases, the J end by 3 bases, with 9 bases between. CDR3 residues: CASSFGQFYEQYF. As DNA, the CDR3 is TGTGCCAGCAGCTTCGGGCAGTTCTACGAGCAGTACTTC.

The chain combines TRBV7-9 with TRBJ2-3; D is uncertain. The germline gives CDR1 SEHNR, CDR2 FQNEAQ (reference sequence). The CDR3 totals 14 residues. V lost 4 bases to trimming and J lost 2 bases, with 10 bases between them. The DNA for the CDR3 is TGTGCCAGCAGCTCCCCGTGGGACACAGATACGCAGTATTTT. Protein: CASSSPWDTDTQYF.

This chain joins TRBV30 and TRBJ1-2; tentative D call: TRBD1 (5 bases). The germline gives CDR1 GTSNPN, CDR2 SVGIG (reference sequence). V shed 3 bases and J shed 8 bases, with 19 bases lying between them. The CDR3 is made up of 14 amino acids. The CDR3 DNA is TGTGCCTGGAGAAACCGGGACGACGTAGGGGGCTACACCTTC. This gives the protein CAWRNRDDVGGYTF.

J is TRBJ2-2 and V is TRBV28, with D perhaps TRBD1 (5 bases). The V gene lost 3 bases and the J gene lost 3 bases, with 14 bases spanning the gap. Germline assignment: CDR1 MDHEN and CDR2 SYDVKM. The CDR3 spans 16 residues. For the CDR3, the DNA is TGTGCCAGCAGTTTTCGTGGCCAGGGTTACACCGGGGAGCTGTTTTTT. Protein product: CASSFRGQGYTGELFF. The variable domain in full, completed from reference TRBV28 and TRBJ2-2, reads DVKVTQSSRYLVKRTGEKVFLECVQDMDHENMFWYRQDPGLGLRLIYFSYDVKMKEKGDIPEGYSVSREKKERFSLILESASTNQTSMYLCASSFRGQGYTGELFFGEGSRLTVL.

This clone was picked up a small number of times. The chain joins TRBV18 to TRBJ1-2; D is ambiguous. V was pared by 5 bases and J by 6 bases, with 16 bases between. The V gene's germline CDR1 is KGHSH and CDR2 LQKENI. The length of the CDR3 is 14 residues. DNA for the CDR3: TGTGCCAGCTCATTACTGACGGAGGGAGATGGCTACACCTTC. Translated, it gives CASSLLTEGDGYTF.

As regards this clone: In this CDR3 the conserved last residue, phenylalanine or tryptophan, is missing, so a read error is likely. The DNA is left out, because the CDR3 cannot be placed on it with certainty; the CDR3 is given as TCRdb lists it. The CDR3 region is CASSELRTGGFL. The V gene is TRBV2, the J gene TRBJ1-4; the DNA was not used to check the table's D call, TRBD1. Germline CDR1 SNHLY, CDR2 FYNNEI. The CDR3 adds up to 12 amino acids, both ends counted.

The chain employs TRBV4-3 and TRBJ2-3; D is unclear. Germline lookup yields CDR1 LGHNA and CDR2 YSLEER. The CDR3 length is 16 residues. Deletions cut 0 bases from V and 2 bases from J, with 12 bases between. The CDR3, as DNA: TGCGCCAGCAGCCAAGATACGGCAGGATACACAGATACGCAGTATTTT. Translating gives CASSQDTAGYTDTQYF.

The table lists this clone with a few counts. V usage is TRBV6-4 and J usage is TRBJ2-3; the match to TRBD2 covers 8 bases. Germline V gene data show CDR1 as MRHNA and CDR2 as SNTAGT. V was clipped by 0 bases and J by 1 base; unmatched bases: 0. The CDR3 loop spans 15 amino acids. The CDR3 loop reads CASSDSRGGTDTQYF. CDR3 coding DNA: TGTGCCAGCAGTGACTCGCGGGGGGGCACAGATACGCAGTATTTT.

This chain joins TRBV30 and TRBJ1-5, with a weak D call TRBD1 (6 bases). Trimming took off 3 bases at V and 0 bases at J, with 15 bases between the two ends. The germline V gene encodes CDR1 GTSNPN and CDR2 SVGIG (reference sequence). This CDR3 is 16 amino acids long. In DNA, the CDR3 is TGTGCCTGGAGAGAACAACGACAGGTTAGCAATCAGCCCCAGCATTTT. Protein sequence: CAWREQRQVSNQPQHF.

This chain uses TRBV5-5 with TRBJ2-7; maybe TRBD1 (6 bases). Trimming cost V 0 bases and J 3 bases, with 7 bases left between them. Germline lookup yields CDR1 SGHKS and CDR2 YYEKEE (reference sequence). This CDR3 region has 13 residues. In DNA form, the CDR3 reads TGTGCCAGCAGCTTGGGGACAGTCTACGAGCAGTACTTC. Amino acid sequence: CASSLGTVYEQYF.

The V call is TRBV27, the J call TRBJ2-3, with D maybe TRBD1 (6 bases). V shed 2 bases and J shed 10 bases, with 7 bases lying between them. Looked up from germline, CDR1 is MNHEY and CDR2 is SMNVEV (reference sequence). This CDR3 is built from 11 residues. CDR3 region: CASSLGGAQYF. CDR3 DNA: TGTGCCAGCAGTTTAGGGGGCGCGCAGTATTTT.

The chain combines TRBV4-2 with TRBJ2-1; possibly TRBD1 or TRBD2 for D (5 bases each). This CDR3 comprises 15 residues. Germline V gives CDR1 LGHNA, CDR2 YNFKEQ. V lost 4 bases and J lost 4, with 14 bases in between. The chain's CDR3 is CASSPNGDLYNEQFF. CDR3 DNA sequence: TGTGCCAGCAGCCCTAACGGGGACCTATACAATGAGCAGTTCTTC.

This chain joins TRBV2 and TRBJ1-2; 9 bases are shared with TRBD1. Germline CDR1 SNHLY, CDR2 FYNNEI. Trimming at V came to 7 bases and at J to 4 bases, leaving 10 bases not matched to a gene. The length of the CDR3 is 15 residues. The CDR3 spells CASTYSGQGSYGYTF. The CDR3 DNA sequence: TGTGCCAGCACATACTCTGGACAGGGGAGCTATGGCTACACCTTC.

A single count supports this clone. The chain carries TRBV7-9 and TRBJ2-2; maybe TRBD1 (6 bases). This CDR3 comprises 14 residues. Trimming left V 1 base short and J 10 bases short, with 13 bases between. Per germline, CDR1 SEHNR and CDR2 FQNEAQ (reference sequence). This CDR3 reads CASSLEGQIPELFF. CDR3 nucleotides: TGTGCCAGCAGCTTAGAGGGACAAATACCGGAGCTGTTTTTT.

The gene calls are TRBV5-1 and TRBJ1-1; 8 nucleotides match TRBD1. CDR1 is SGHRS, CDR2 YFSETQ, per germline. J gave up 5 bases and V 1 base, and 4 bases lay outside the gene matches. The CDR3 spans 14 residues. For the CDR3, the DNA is TGCGCCAGCAGCTTGACAGGGGGTTATACTGAAGCTTTCTTT. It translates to CASSLTGGYTEAFF. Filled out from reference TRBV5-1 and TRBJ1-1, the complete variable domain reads KAGVTQTPRYLIKTRGQQVTLSCSPISGHRSVSWYQQTPGQGLQFLFEYFSETQRNKGNFPGRFSGRQFSNSRSEMNVSTLELGDSALYLCASSLTGGYTEAFFGQGTRLTVV.

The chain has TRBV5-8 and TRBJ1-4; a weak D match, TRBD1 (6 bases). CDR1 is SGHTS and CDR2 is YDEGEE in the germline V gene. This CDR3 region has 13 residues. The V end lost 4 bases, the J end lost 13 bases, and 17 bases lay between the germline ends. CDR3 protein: CASSVGQSLALFF. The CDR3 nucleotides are TGTGCCAGCAGCGTCGGACAGTCCCTGGCACTGTTTTTT. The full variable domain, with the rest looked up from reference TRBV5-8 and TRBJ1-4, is EAGVTQSPTHLIKTRGQQATLRCSPISGHTSVYWYQQALGLGLQFLLWYDEGEERNRGNFPPRFSGRQFPNYSSELNVNALELEDSALYLCASSVGQSLALFFGSGTQLSVL.

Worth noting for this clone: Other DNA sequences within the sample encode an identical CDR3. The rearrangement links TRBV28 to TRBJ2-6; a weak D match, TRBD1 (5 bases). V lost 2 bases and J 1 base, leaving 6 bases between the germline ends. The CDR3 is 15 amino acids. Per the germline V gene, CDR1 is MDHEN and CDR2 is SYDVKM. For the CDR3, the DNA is TGTGCCAGCAGTTTACAGGGTTCTGGGGCCAACGTCCTGACTTTC. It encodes CASSLQGSGANVLTF.

The CDR3 sequence is CASSPAPGDYGYTF. The CDR3 nucleotides read TGTGCCAGCAGCCCCGCGCCAGGGGACTATGGCTACACCTTC. This chain connects TRBV7-3 to TRBJ1-2; the D gene is possibly TRBD1 (6 bases). CDR1 is SGHTA and CDR2 is FQGTGA in the germline V gene. V lost 5 bases and J 3 bases, leaving 13 bases between the germline ends. CDR3 length: 14 residues.

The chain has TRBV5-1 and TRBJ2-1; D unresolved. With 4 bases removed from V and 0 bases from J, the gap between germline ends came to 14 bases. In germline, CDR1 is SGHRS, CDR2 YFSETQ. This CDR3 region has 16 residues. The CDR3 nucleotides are TGCGCCAGCAGCCCCGAACCGGGCAGCTCCTACAATGAGCAGTTCTTC. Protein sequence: CASSPEPGSSYNEQFF.

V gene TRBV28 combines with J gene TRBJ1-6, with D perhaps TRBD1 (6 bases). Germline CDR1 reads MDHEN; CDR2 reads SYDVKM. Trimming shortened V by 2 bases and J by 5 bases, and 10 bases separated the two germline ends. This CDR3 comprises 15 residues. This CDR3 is CASSLAPGDNSPLHF. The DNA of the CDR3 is TGTGCCAGCAGTTTAGCCCCAGGGGATAATTCACCCCTCCACTTT.

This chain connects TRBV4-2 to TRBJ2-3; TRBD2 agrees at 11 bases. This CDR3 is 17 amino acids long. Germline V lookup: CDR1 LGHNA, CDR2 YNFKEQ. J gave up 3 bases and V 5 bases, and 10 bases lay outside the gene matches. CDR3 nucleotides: TGTGCCAGCAGCGTTAGCGGGGGGGCGTATCGGACAGATACGCAGTATTTT. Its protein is CASSVSGGAYRTDTQYF.

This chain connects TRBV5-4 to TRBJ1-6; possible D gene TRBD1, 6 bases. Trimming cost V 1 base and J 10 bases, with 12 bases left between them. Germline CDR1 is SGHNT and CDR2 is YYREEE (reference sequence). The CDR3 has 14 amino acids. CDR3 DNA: TGTGCCAGCAGCTTGCAGGGGTCTGGGTCACCCCTCCACTTT. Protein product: CASSLQGSGSPLHF.

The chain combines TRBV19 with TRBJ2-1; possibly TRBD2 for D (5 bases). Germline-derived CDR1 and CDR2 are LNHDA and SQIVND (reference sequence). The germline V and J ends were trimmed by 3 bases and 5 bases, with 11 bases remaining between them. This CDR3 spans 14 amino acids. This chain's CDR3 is CASSMFGEHNEQFF. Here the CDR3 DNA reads TGTGCCAGTAGTATGTTCGGGGAACACAATGAGCAGTTCTTC.

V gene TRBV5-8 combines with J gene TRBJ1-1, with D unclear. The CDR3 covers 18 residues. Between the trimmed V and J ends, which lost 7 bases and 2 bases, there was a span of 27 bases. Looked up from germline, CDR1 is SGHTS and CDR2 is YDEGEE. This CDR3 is CASPWTRAGSRKNTEAFF. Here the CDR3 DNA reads TGTGCCAGCCCCTGGACGAGAGCGGGGTCGAGGAAAAACACTGAAGCTTTCTTT.

CDR3 region: CASSEGLAGAARETQYF. In DNA form, the CDR3 reads TGTGCCAGCAGTGAAGGACTAGCGGGGGCTGCGCGGGAGACCCAGTACTTC. This sequence joins TRBV6-1 and TRBJ2-5, with TRBD2 identical over 12 bases. Germline V gives CDR1 MNHNS, CDR2 SASEGT. V lost 1 base, J lost 5 bases, and 8 bases stayed unmatched. The CDR3 consists of 17 residues.

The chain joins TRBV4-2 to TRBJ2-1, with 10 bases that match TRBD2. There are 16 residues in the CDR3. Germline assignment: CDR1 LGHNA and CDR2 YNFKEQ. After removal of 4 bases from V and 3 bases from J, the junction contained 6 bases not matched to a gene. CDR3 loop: CASSRRTSGNYNEQFF. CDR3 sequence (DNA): TGTGCCAGCAGCCGAAGGACTAGCGGCAACTACAATGAGCAGTTCTTC.

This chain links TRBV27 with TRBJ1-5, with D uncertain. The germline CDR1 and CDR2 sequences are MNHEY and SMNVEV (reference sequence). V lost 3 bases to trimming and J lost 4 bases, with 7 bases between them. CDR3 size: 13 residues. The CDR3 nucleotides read TGTGCCAGCAGTTTGGTGTGGAATCAGCCCCAGCATTTT. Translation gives CASSLVWNQPQHF.